The present T cell receptor (beta chain) was sequenced within a study of T-cell reconstitution after alpha-beta-depleted transplantation in children. Study-level results: Surviving recipient T cells and thymic progenitors accounted for the high day-60 TCRbeta diversity observed in some patients. T-cell counts and diversity at one year post-transplant came mainly from newly produced T cells. Several hundred expanded graft clones reportedly were the source of alpha-beta T cells about two months after transplant.

This clonotype has more than one count but fewer than ten. Antigen: not known. With 8 bases clipped from V and 0 bases from J, the junction kept 15 bases outside the gene matches. The CDR3 loop spans 20 amino acids. Preparation of the TCRbeta library used unique molecular identifiers. One entry per CDR3 protein results from TCRdb running MiXCR on the PCR reads. This sample has fewer than 550,000 distinct CDR3 sequences, with roughly 10% found just once. The receptor's source is a female patient between 2 and 15 years old who had a stem cell transplant for aplastic anemia, so the T cells may come from the graft donor. This chain uses TRBV12-3 or TRBV12-4 with TRBJ2-6, with TRBD1 matching 11 bases. The sample here was PBMCs, mostly from graft donor cells, taken 180 days after TCRalphabeta/CD19-depleted stem cell transplant. CDR3 protein: CASWINWDRGETSGANVLTF. CDR3 nucleotide sequence: TGTGCCAGCTGGATCAACTGGGACAGGGGGGAAACCTCTGGGGCCAACGTCCTGACTTTC.